These 25 T cell receptor beta chains share one sample of origin, sequenced in a study of shared clonotypes between healthy human individuals. The naive CD8 population came from CD45RO-negative cells selected for CCR7, without terminally differentiated effector memory CD45RA+ cells. The table came from immunoSEQ multiplex PCR; TCRdb's copy has only in-frame clones and leaves some out. The sample lists about 820,000 clones; about 91% were seen once. Sequencing was carried out using naive CD8+ T cells sorted from blood. The receptors shown here come from a man younger than 40 in good health.

V usage is TRBV10-3 and J usage is TRBJ1-5, with a tentative D call TRBD1 (5 bases). The CDR3 is made up of 13 amino acids. Germline CDR1 is ENHRY and CDR2 is SYGVKD. Trimming pared 10 bases from V and 1 base from J, leaving 11 bases between. The CDR3 DNA is TGTGCCACAAAGACAGAAAGCAATCAGCCCCAGCATTTT. It translates to CATKTESNQPQHF.

As to this clone: With a much larger clone just one base away, this may be a read error. The sample carries other DNA sequences with the same CDR3. The chain joins TRBV5-1 to TRBJ1-1, with unresolved D. The CDR3 length is 13 residues. V lost 0 bases and J lost 1, with 4 bases in between. Germline CDR1 and CDR2: SGHRS and YFSETQ. As DNA, the CDR3 is TGCGCCAGCAGCTTGGCGGGGAACACTGAAGCTTTCTTT. The encoded protein is CASSLAGNTEAFF.

The gene calls are TRBV29-1 and TRBJ2-2; D uncertain. Germline lookup yields CDR1 SQVTM and CDR2 ANQGSEA. The V end was cut by 6 bases, the J end by 4 bases, with 9 bases between. This CDR3 contains 12 residues. The chain's CDR3 is CSVASLTGELFF. In nucleotides, the CDR3 is TGCAGCGTGGCCAGCCTCACCGGGGAGCTGTTTTTT.

The J gene is TRBJ2-7, the V gene TRBV27; tentatively, D is TRBD1 (6 bases). V was shortened by 5 bases and J by 1 base, with 15 bases between the two germline ends. Germline CDR1 MNHEY, CDR2 SMNVEV (reference sequence). The CDR3 contains 15 residues. Here the CDR3 DNA reads TGTGCCAGCAGTGCTGGACAGCCGATTTCCTACGAGCAGTACTTC. This sequence encodes CASSAGQPISYEQYF.

The V and J genes are TRBV28 and TRBJ2-2; TRBD2 agrees at 8 bases. With 7 bases clipped from V and 4 bases from J, the junction kept 14 bases outside the gene matches. CDR3 length: 17 residues. The germline gives CDR1 MDHEN, CDR2 SYDVKM. CDR3 DNA: TGTGCCAGCACCCCCACCTTAGCGGGACTGATCACCGGGGAGCTGTTTTTT. Translating it yields CASTPTLAGLITGELFF.

The V call is TRBV4-3, the J call TRBJ2-4; 9 bases match TRBD1. The length of the CDR3 is 15 residues. V shed 4 bases and J 5 bases; nucleotides not matched to a gene: 6. The germline CDR1 and CDR2 sequences are LGHNA and YSLEER. CDR3 DNA sequence: TGCGCCAGCAGCCTATCACAGGGGGCTGAAAACATTCAGTACTTC. This sequence encodes CASSLSQGAENIQYF.

The chain employs TRBV6-5 and TRBJ2-7; D uncertain. This CDR3 spans 13 amino acids. Germline-derived CDR1 and CDR2 are MNHEY and SVGAGI. The V gene lost 5 bases and the J gene lost 2 bases, with 10 bases spanning the gap. The CDR3 loop reads CASSLVGAYEQYF. CDR3 DNA sequence: TGTGCCAGCAGTCTAGTAGGAGCCTACGAGCAGTACTTC.

V usage is TRBV7-3 and J usage is TRBJ1-1; TRBD1 matches 8 bases. The V segment lost 0 bases and the J segment 4 bases; nucleotides outside the gene matches: 4. There are 15 residues in the CDR3. CDR1 is SGHTA and CDR2 is FQGTGA in the germline V gene. CDR3 sequence: CASSLTRGPGTEAFF. CDR3 bases: TGTGCCAGCAGCTTAACCAGGGGGCCGGGCACTGAAGCTTTCTTT.

The V gene is TRBV7-9, the J gene TRBJ2-1; 11 bases agree with TRBD2. CDR1 is SEHNR, CDR2 FQNEAQ, per germline (reference sequence). Losses at the gene ends were 2 bases for V and 3 bases for J; bases not matched to a gene: 3. This CDR3 is 16 amino acids long. CDR3: CASSLLTSGIYNEQFF. CDR3 DNA sequence: TGTGCCAGCAGCTTACTGACTAGCGGGATCTACAATGAGCAGTTCTTC.

The CDR3 DNA sequence: TGTGCCAGCAGTTTAAGACAGGGGGCGTGGGGAGCTTTCTTT. As protein: CASSLRQGAWGAFF. The V call is TRBV27, the J call TRBJ1-1, with 10 bases fitting TRBD1. Germline CDR1 MNHEY, CDR2 SMNVEV (reference sequence). Trimming at V came to 2 bases and at J to 10 bases, leaving 7 bases not matched to a gene. CDR3 length: 14 residues.

This chain uses TRBV19 with TRBJ1-2; 7 bases are a match to TRBD1. This CDR3 is 18 amino acids long. Germline loops: CDR1 LNHDA, CDR2 SQIVND (reference sequence). V gave up 2 bases and J gave up 2 bases; unmatched junction bases: 14. CDR3 in amino acids: CASSISTGSQGLNYGYTF. In nucleotides, the CDR3 is TGTGCCAGTAGTATATCGACAGGGTCCCAGGGCCTCAACTATGGCTACACCTTC.

This chain uses TRBV6-1 with TRBJ2-7; 13 bases fit TRBD2. CDR3 length equals 14 residues. V was pared by 7 bases and J by 2 bases, with 2 bases of the junction left unmatched. CDR1 MNHNS and CDR2 SASEGT come from the germline V gene. CDR3 coding DNA: TGTGCCAGCACGGGACTAGCGGGACCCTACGAGCAGTACTTC. This gives the protein CASTGLAGPYEQYF.

V gene TRBV27 combines with J gene TRBJ2-7, with D tentatively TRBD2 (5 bases). Germline V CDR1 and CDR2: MNHEY, SMNVEV (reference sequence). Trimming pared 3 bases from V and 7 bases from J, leaving 13 bases between. The length of the CDR3 is 13 residues. Written as DNA, the CDR3 is TGTGCCAGCAGTTTGGCCAGAGGGAAAGAGCAGTACTTC. The encoded protein is CASSLARGKEQYF.

The chain joins TRBV27 to TRBJ2-2; possible D gene TRBD2, 5 bases. Trimming removed 5 bases at V and 7 bases at J, with 14 bases between. In germline, CDR1 is MNHEY, CDR2 SMNVEV (reference sequence). The CDR3 is 14 amino acids. CDR3 residues: CASSRTPSHGELFF. The CDR3 DNA sequence: TGTGCCAGCAGTCGGACTCCTTCTCACGGGGAGCTGTTTTTT.

The chain joins TRBV11-2 to TRBJ2-3; 7 nucleotides align to TRBD1. The germline V gene has CDR1 SGHAT and CDR2 FQNNGV. The junction had 10 bases not matched to a gene; V was cut back by 7 bases and J by 3 bases. CDR3 size: 15 residues. The CDR3 DNA is TGTGCCAGCACCTCCTTGACAGGGCATACAGATACGCAGTATTTT. Encoded protein: CASTSLTGHTDTQYF.

The genes are TRBV19 and TRBJ1-2; 8 nucleotides match TRBD1. CDR3 size: 11 residues. From germline, CDR1 is LNHDA and CDR2 SQIVND (reference sequence). V was pared by 9 bases and J by 4 bases, with 1 base of the junction left unmatched. The CDR3, as DNA: TGTGCCAGCGGGACAGGCTATGGCTACACCTTC. This codes for CASGTGYGYTF. Full variable domain (outside the CDR3, taken from reference TRBV19 and TRBJ1-2): DGGITQSPKYLFRKEGQNVTLSCEQNLNHDAMYWYRQDPGQGLRLIYYSQIVNDFQKGDIAEGYSVSREKKESFPLTVTSAQKNPTAFYLCASGTGYGYTFGSGTRLTVV.

The chain combines TRBV6-6 with TRBJ2-2, with 7 bases identical to TRBD2. Trimming cost V 5 bases and J 6 bases; bases outside gene matches: 9. Germline V gene sequence: CDR1 MNHNY, CDR2 SVGAGI (reference sequence). The CDR3 runs 15 residues. CDR3 coding DNA: TGTGCCAGCAGTAGGGCGGGAGAGGTTTCCGGGGAGCTGTTTTTT. Translating it yields CASSRAGEVSGELFF.

As regards this clone: This sample includes further DNA sequences coding for the same CDR3. The chain uses TRBV19 and TRBJ2-2; 12 positions agree with TRBD2. CDR1 is LNHDA, CDR2 SQIVND, per germline (reference sequence). After removal of 9 bases from V and 2 bases from J, the junction contained 4 bases not matched to a gene. CDR3 size: 15 residues. Here the CDR3 DNA reads TGTGCCAGCTCTGGACTAGCGGGAAACACCGGGGAGCTGTTTTTT. The encoded protein is CASSGLAGNTGELFF.

The rearrangement links TRBV30 to TRBJ1-3; D may be TRBD1 (6 bases). V was trimmed by 4 bases and J by 0 bases, leaving 7 bases between them. The germline V gene has CDR1 GTSNPN and CDR2 SVGIG (reference sequence). The CDR3 runs to 13 residues. The CDR3 region is CAWTGDSGNTIYF. Written as DNA, the CDR3 is TGTGCCTGGACAGGGGACTCTGGAAACACCATATATTTT.

The chain has TRBV5-1 and TRBJ2-7; D is uncertain. Germline CDR1 and CDR2: SGHRS and YFSETQ. Trimming stripped 0 bases from V and 7 bases from J, with 17 bases between. This CDR3 is 15 amino acids long. As DNA, the CDR3 is TGCGCCAGCAGCTTGGAAAACAGCCTTCAAATTGAGCAGTACTTC. Translating it yields CASSLENSLQIEQYF.

This chain connects TRBV15 to TRBJ2-7, with a tentative D call TRBD1 (7 bases). Trimming shortened V by 5 bases and J by 7 bases, and 18 bases separated the two germline ends. Germline assignment: CDR1 LNHNV and CDR2 YYDKDF (reference sequence). The CDR3 is made up of 14 amino acids. In DNA form, the CDR3 reads TGTGCCACCAGCCCTCGACAGGGTCGGGGGGAGCAGTACTTC. Protein product: CATSPRQGRGEQYF.

This chain connects TRBV7-8 to TRBJ1-2; tentative D call: TRBD1 (5 bases). Germline V gives CDR1 SGHVS, CDR2 FQNEAQ. Trimming took 1 base from V and 10 from J, leaving 19 bases between them. The CDR3 contains 15 residues. As DNA, the CDR3 is TGTGCCAGCAGCTTAGAGGGTCCGGGGCGCATCTTCTACACCTTC. This codes for CASSLEGPGRIFYTF.

This clone was found a few times. The V call is TRBV9, the J call TRBJ2-7; TRBD2 is a possible D gene (5 bases). The germline gives CDR1 SGDLS, CDR2 YYNGEE. The CDR3 has 14 amino acids. The germline V and J ends were trimmed by 4 bases and 5 bases, with 16 bases remaining between them. The CDR3 nucleotides are TGTGCCAGCAGCCATAGTGGTAGCGAAGACGAGCAGTACTTC. Residues: CASSHSGSEDEQYF.

V and J are TRBV6-4 and TRBJ2-5; 11 bases agree with TRBD2. Germline loops: CDR1 MRHNA, CDR2 SNTAGT. J gave up 2 bases and V 9 bases, and 14 bases lay outside the gene matches. This CDR3 is 17 amino acids long. CDR3 region: CAREYRPGLAVQETQYF. The DNA for the CDR3 is TGTGCCAGGGAGTATAGACCGGGACTAGCGGTACAAGAGACCCAGTACTTC.

V gene TRBV6-5 combines with J gene TRBJ2-7; the match to TRBD1 covers 7 bases. Germline V CDR1 and CDR2: MNHEY, SVGAGI. The CDR3 has 14 amino acids. V dropped 6 bases and J dropped 6; count of bases not matched to a gene: 11. DNA of the CDR3: TGTGCCAGCAGATTCGACAGGGAGTCGAGCGAGCAGTACTTC. It translates to CASRFDRESSEQYF.